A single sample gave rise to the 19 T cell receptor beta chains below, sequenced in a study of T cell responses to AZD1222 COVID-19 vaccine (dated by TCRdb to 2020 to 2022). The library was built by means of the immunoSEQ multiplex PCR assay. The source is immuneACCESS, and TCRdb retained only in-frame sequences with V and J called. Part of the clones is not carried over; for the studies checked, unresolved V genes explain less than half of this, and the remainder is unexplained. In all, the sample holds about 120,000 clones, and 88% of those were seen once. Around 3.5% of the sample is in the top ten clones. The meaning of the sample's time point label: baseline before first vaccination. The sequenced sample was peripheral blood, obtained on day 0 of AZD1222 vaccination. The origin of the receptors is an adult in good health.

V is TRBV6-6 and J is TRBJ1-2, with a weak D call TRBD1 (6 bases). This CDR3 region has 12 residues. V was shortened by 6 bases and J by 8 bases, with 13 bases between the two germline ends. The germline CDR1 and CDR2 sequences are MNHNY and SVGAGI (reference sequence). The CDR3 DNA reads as TGTGCCAGCAGGGGAGACAGGTTCGGCTACACCTTC. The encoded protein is CASRGDRFGYTF.

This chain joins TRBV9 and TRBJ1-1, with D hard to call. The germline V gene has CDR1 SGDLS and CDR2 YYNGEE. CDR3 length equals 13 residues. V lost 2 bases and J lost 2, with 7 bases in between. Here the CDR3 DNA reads TGTGCCAGCAGCGTGGTCCTAAACACTGAAGCTTTCTTT. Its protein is CASSVVLNTEAFF.

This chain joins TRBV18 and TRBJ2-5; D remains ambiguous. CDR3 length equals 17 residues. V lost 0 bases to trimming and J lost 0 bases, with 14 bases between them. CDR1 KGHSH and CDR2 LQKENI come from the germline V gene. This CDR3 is CASSPPGPQANQETQYF. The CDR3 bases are TGTGCCAGCTCACCACCGGGTCCCCAGGCCAACCAAGAGACCCAGTACTTC. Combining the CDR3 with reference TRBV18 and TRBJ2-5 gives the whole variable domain NAGVMQNPRHLVRRRGQEARLRCSPMKGHSHVYWYRQLPEEGLKFMVYLQKENIIDESGMPKERFSAEFPKEGPSILRIQQVVRGDSAAYFCASSPPGPQANQETQYFGPGTRLLVL.

This chain's CDR3 is CASARGGPATGELFF. Here the CDR3 DNA reads TGTGCCAGCGCTAGAGGGGGGCCGGCCACCGGGGAGCTGTTTTTT. This chain connects TRBV9 to TRBJ2-2; either TRBD1 or TRBD2 may supply D (6 bases each). The CDR3 is 15 residues long. The germline V gene encodes CDR1 SGDLS and CDR2 YYNGEE. The V gene lost 7 bases and the J gene lost 4 bases, with 17 bases spanning the gap.

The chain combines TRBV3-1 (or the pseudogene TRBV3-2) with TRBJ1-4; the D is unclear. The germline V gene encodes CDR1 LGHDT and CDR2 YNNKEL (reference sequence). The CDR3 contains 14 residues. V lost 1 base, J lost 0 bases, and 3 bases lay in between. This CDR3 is CASSQGATNEKLFF. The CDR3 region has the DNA TGTGCCAGCAGCCAAGGTGCAACTAATGAAAAACTGTTTTTT.

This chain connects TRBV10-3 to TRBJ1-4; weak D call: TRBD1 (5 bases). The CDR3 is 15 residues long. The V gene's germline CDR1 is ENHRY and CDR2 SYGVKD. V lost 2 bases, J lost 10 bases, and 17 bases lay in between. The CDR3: CAISEGGTTQGKLFF. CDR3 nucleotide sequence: TGTGCCATCAGTGAGGGAGGCACGACTCAGGGAAAACTGTTTTTT.

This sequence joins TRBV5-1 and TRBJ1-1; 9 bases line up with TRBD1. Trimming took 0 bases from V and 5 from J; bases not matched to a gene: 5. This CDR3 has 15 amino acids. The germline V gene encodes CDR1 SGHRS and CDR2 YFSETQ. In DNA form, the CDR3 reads TGCGCCAGCAGCTTGGTACAGGGGGCGAGGACTGAAGCTTTCTTT. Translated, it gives CASSLVQGARTEAFF.

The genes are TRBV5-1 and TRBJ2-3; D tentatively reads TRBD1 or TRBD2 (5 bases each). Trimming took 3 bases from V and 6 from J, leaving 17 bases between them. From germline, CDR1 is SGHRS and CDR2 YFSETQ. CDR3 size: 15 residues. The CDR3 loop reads CASSSPGTQRDTQYF. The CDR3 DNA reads TGCGCCAGCAGCTCTCCCGGGACCCAAAGGGATACGCAGTATTTT.

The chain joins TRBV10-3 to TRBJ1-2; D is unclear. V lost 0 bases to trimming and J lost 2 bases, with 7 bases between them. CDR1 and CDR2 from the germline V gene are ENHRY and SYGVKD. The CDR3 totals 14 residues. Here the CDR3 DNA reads TGTGCCATCAGTGAGTCGATAGGGAACTATGGCTACACCTTC. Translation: CAISESIGNYGYTF.

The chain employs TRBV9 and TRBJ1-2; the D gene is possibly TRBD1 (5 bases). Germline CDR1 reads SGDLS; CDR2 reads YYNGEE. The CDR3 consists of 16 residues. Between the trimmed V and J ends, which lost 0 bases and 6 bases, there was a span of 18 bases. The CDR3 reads CASSVAVSHGGDGYTF. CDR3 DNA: TGTGCCAGCAGCGTAGCCGTGTCTCACGGGGGGGATGGCTACACCTTC. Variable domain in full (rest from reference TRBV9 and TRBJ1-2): DSGVTQTPKHLITATGQRVTLRCSPRSGDLSVYWYQQSLDQGLQFLIQYYNGEERAKGNILERFSAQQFPDLHSELNLSSLELGDSALYFCASSVAVSHGGDGYTFGSGTRLTVV.

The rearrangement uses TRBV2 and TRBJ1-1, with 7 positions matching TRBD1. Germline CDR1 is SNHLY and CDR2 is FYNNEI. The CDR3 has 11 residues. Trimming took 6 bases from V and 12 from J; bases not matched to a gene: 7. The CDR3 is CASRAQGESFF. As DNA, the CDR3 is TGTGCCAGCAGAGCCCAGGGGGAGTCTTTCTTT.

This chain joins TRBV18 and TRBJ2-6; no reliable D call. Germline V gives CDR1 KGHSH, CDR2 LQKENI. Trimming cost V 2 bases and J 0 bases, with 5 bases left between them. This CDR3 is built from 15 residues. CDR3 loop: CASSPSHSGANVLTF. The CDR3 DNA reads TGTGCCAGCTCACCATCACACTCTGGGGCCAACGTCCTGACTTTC. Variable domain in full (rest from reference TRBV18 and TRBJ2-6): NAGVMQNPRHLVRRRGQEARLRCSPMKGHSHVYWYRQLPEEGLKFMVYLQKENIIDESGMPKERFSAEFPKEGPSILRIQQVVRGDSAAYFCASSPSHSGANVLTFGAGSRLTVL.

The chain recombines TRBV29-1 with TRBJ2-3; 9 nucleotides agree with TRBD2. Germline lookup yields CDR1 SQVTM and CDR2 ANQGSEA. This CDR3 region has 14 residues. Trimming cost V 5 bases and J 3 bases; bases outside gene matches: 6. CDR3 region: CSVRRLAVTDTQYF. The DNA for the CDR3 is TGCAGCGTTCGGAGACTAGCGGTGACAGATACGCAGTATTTT.

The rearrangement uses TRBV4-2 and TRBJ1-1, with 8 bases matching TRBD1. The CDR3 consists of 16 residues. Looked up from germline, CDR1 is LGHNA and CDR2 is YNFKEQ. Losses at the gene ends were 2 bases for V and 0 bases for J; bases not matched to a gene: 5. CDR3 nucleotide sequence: TGTGCCAGCAGCCAAAGGGGGACAGGAATGAACACTGAAGCTTTCTTT. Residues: CASSQRGTGMNTEAFF.

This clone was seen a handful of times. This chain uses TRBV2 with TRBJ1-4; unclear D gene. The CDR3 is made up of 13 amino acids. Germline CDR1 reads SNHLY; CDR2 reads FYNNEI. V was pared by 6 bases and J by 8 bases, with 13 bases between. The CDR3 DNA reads TGTGCCAGCAGCCTGGCCACGGGGGAAAAACTGTTTTTT. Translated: CASSLATGEKLFF.

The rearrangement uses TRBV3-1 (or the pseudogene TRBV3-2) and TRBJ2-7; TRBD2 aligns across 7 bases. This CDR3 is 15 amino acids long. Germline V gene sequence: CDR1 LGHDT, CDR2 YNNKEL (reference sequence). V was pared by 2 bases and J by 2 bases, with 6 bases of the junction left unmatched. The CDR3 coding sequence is TGTGCCAGCAGCCAATTGGGGGGGACTACCTACGAGCAGTACTTC. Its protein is CASSQLGGTTYEQYF.

Here the CDR3 reads CAIAPAGNTIYF. For the CDR3, the DNA is TGTGCCATCGCCCCAGCCGGAAACACCATATATTTT. V gene TRBV10-3 combines with J gene TRBJ1-3; no clear D gene. Germline V lookup: CDR1 ENHRY, CDR2 SYGVKD. Trimming took 8 bases from V and 4 from J, leaving 9 bases between them. This CDR3 region has 12 residues.

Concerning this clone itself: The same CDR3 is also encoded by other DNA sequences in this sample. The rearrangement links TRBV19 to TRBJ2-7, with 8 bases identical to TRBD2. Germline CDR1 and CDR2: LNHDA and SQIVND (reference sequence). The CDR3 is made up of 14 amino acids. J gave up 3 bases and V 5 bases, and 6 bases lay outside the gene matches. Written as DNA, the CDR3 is TGTGCCAGTAGTTTGACCGGGACTAGCTACGAGCAGTACTTC. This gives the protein CASSLTGTSYEQYF.

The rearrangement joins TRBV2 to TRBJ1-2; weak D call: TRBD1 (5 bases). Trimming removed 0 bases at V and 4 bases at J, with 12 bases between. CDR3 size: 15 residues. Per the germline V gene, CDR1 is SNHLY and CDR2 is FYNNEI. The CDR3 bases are TGTGCCAGCAGTGAAGCAGGGGTAATTCCCTATGGCTACACCTTC. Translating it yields CASSEAGVIPYGYTF.